One and the same sample provided the 14 T cell receptor beta chains below, sequenced in a study of neoadjuvant anti-PD-1 for oral cavity cancer. Time point meaning: after neoadjuvant nivolumab, at surgical resection. Sequenced by immunoSEQ multiplex PCR; TCRdb stores in-frame clones only, minus some. The sample holds under 6,500 clones, approximately 53% seen once. Here the sequenced sample was tumor tissue, taken after nivolumab (anti-PD-1) treatment. The receptors shown here come from a person between 40 and 79 years old with oral cavity squamous cell carcinoma.

The rearrangement joins TRBV5-1 to TRBJ1-5; the match to TRBD1 covers 9 bases. V shed 4 bases, J shed 4 bases, and the junction held 9 bases outside the gene matches. In germline, CDR1 is SGHRS, CDR2 YFSETQ. CDR3 size: 16 residues. The CDR3 bases are TGCGCCAGCAGCCTACATCCCGACAGGGGGAATCAGCCCCAGCATTTT. This codes for CASSLHPDRGNQPQHF. The variable domain in full, completed from reference TRBV5-1 and TRBJ1-5, reads KAGVTQTPRYLIKTRGQQVTLSCSPISGHRSVSWYQQTPGQGLQFLFEYFSETQRNKGNFPGRFSGRQFSNSRSEMNVSTLELGDSALYLCASSLHPDRGNQPQHFGDGTRLSIL.

This clone has just a few counts. The chain has TRBV18 and TRBJ2-5; TRBD1 might be the D (5 bases). Germline V lookup: CDR1 KGHSH, CDR2 LQKENI. The V end lost 5 bases, the J end lost 4 bases, and 8 bases lay between the germline ends. CDR3 size: 12 residues. The CDR3 sequence is CASSVGRETQYF. CDR3 nucleotide sequence: TGTGCCAGCTCAGTGGGGCGAGAGACCCAGTACTTC. The full variable domain, in which reference TRBV18 and TRBJ2-5 provide the parts outside the CDR3, is NAGVMQNPRHLVRRRGQEARLRCSPMKGHSHVYWYRQLPEEGLKFMVYLQKENIIDESGMPKERFSAEFPKEGPSILRIQQVVRGDSAAYFCASSVGRETQYFGPGTRLLVL.

The rearrangement joins TRBV2 to TRBJ2-3, with D tentatively TRBD2 (8 bases). V was pared by 8 bases and J by 5 bases, with 32 bases between. Germline CDR1 SNHLY, CDR2 FYNNEI. The CDR3 extends over 19 amino acids. CDR3 residues: CASSLISPGTAGDVDTQYF. In DNA form, the CDR3 reads TGTGCCAGCTCGCTCATATCCCCGGGGACAGCGGGAGATGTAGATACGCAGTATTTT.

This chain connects TRBV5-1 to TRBJ2-5; no firm D call. V dropped 2 bases and J dropped 5 bases, with 10 bases sitting between them. CDR3 length equals 13 residues. CDR1 is SGHRS and CDR2 is YFSETQ in the germline V gene. Here the CDR3 DNA reads TGCGCCAGCAGCTTCAACATAGGCGAGACCCAGTACTTC. It translates to CASSFNIGETQYF.

This clone is classed as large (0.1 to 1%). The chain uses TRBV30 and TRBJ2-3; D may be TRBD1 (6 bases). In germline, CDR1 is GTSNPN, CDR2 SVGIG (reference sequence). The CDR3 loop spans 13 amino acids. The V gene lost 5 bases and the J gene lost 4 bases, with 13 bases spanning the gap. The CDR3 reads CAWDDRTADTQYF. In nucleotides, the CDR3 is TGTGCCTGGGATGACAGGACCGCAGATACGCAGTATTTT.

The V and J genes are TRBV5-4 and TRBJ2-3, with TRBD2 identical over 8 bases. This CDR3 is built from 16 residues. The V gene end was trimmed by 5 bases and the J gene end by 5 bases; junction bases not matched to a gene: 13. From germline, CDR1 is SGHNT and CDR2 YYREEE (reference sequence). This CDR3 is CASRRSGTSGGDTQYF. CDR3 in DNA: TGTGCCAGCAGGCGGTCCGGGACTAGTGGGGGAGATACGCAGTATTTT.

The genes are TRBV7-2 and TRBJ1-2, with 7 bases lining up with TRBD1. Germline-derived CDR1 and CDR2 are SGHTA and FQGNSA. Trimming took 5 bases from V and 10 from J; bases not matched to a gene: 13. The CDR3 runs 14 residues. CDR3 residues: CASSLSYTGVLYTF. CDR3 sequence (DNA): TGTGCCAGCAGCCTATCCTATACAGGGGTCCTCTACACCTTC.

The chain has TRBV7-9 and TRBJ2-1; tentative D call: TRBD2 (6 bases). Per germline, CDR1 SEHNR and CDR2 FQNEAQ (reference sequence). Trimming cost V 1 base and J 8 bases, with 15 bases left between them. The CDR3 has 15 residues. CDR3 sequence: CASSLGVSGYDEQFF. CDR3 nucleotide sequence: TGTGCCAGCAGCTTAGGGGTTAGCGGATACGATGAGCAGTTCTTC.

J is TRBJ2-7 and V is TRBV18; no definite D call. CDR1 KGHSH and CDR2 LQKENI come from the germline V gene. V was clipped by 1 base and J by 2 bases, with 9 bases between them. The CDR3 totals 14 residues. CDR3 DNA: TGTGCCAGCTCACCACTTCCCGAGGCCTACGAGCAGTACTTC. Translation: CASSPLPEAYEQYF.

V is TRBV2 and J is TRBJ1-5, with D uncertain. V lost 4 bases to trimming and J lost 1 base, with 11 bases between them. Germline lookup yields CDR1 SNHLY and CDR2 FYNNEI. This CDR3 comprises 15 residues. CDR3 nucleotides: TGTGCCAGCAGTGTTAACAGCCTAAGCAATCAGCCCCAGCATTTT. Amino acids: CASSVNSLSNQPQHF.

This clone was observed a single time. The chain uses TRBV14 and TRBJ2-3; 7 nucleotides align to TRBD2. This CDR3 has 14 amino acids. Germline V CDR1 and CDR2: SGHDN, FVKESK. V trimming: 3 bases; J trimming: 7 bases; junction bases outside the gene matches: 7. The CDR3 nucleotides read TGTGCCAGCAGCCAGGAGCTAGCGGCAAATACGCAGTATTTT. This codes for CASSQELAANTQYF. The whole variable domain, filled in from reference TRBV14 and TRBJ2-3, reads EAGVTQFPSHSVIEKGQTVTLRCDPISGHDNLYWYRRVMGKEIKFLLHFVKESKQDESGMPNNRFLAERTGGTYSTLKVQPAELEDSGVYFCASSQELAANTQYFGPGTRLTVL.

The J gene is TRBJ2-1, the V gene TRBV10-2; TRBD1 is a possible D gene (5 bases). V lost 8 bases and J lost 3, with 11 bases in between. Germline-derived CDR1 and CDR2 are WSHSY and SAAADI. This CDR3 has 13 amino acids. CDR3: CASSAGHYNEQFF. DNA for the CDR3: TGCGCCAGCTCGGCAGGGCACTACAATGAGCAGTTCTTC.

The V gene is TRBV10-3, the J gene TRBJ2-7, with 14 bases matching TRBD2. The germline V gene encodes CDR1 ENHRY and CDR2 SYGVKD. This CDR3 is 16 amino acids long. With 6 bases clipped from V and 5 bases from J, the junction kept 9 bases outside the gene matches. DNA for the CDR3: TGTGCCATCAGAGACGGGACTAGCGGGAGAGAGAACGAGCAGTACTTC. This sequence encodes CAIRDGTSGRENEQYF.

The V and J genes are TRBV5-5 and TRBJ2-1; D ambiguous. The CDR3 length is 18 residues. V lost 2 bases and J 0 bases, leaving 18 bases between the germline ends. Germline V CDR1 and CDR2: SGHKS, YYEKEE (reference sequence). The chain's CDR3 is CASSFGHKGTSSYNEQFF. The CDR3 region has the DNA TGTGCCAGCAGCTTCGGCCATAAGGGAACCAGCTCCTACAATGAGCAGTTCTTC.